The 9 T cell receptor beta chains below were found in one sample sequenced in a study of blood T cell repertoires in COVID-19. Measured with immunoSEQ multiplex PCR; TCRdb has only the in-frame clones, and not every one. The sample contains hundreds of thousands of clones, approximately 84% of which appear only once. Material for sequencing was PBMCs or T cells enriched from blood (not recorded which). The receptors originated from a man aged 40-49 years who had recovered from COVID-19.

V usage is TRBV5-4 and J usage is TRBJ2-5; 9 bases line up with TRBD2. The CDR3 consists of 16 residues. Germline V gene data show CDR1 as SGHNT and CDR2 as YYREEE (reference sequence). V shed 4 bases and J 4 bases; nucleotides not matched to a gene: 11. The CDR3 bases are TGTGCCAGCAGCCTCCCCGGCGGGGGGGCGAGAGAGACCCAGTACTTC. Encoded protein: CASSLPGGGARETQYF. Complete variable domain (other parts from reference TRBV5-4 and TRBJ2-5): ETGVTQSPTHLIKTRGQQVTLRCSSQSGHNTVSWYQQALGQGPQFIFQYYREEENGRGNFPPRFSGLQFPNYSSELNVNALELDDSALYLCASSLPGGGARETQYFGPGTRLLVL.

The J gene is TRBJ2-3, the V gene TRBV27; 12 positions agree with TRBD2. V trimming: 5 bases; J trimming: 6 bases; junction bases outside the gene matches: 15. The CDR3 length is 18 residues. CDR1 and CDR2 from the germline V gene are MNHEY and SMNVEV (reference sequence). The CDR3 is CASSPSTPSGRGTDTQYF. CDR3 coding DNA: TGTGCCAGCAGTCCCTCCACCCCTAGCGGGAGGGGGACGGATACGCAGTATTTT.

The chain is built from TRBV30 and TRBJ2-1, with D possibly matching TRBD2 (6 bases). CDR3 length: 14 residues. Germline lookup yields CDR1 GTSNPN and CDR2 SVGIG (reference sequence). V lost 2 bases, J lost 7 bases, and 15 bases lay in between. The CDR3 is CAWSLGSGLNEQFF. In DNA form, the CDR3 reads TGTGCCTGGAGTCTCGGGAGCGGGCTGAATGAGCAGTTCTTC.

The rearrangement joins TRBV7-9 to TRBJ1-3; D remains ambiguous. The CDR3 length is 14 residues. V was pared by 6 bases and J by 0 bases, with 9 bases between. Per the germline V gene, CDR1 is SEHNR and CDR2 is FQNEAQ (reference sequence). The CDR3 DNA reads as TGTGCCAGCAGATCAAGAGTCTCTGGAAACACCATATATTTT. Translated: CASRSRVSGNTIYF.

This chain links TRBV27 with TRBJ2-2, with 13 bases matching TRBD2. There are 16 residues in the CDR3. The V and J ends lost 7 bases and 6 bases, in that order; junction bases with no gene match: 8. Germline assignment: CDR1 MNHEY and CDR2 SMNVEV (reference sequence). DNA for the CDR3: TGTGCCAGCACCACACTAGCGGGAGGGCCGGCCGGGGAGCTGTTTTTT. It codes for CASTTLAGGPAGELFF.

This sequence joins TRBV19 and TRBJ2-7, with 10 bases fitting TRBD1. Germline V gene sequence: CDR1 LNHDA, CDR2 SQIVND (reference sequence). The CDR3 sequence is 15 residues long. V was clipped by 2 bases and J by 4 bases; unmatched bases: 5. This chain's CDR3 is CASSIRQGASYEQYF. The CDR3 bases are TGTGCCAGTAGTATACGACAGGGGGCGTCTTACGAGCAGTACTTC.

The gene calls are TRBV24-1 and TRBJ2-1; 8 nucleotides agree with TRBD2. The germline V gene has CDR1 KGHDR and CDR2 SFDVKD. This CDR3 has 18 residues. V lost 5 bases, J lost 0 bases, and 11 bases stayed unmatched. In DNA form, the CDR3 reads TGTGCCACCAGTGCCCCGTGGGCTAGCGGGCCCTCCTACAATGAGCAGTTCTTC. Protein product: CATSAPWASGPSYNEQFF.

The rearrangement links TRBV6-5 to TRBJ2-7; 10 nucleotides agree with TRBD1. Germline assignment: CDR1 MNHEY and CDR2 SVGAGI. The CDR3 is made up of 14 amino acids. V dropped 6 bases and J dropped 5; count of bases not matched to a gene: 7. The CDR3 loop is CASRPGTGAHEQYF. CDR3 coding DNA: TGTGCCAGCAGACCCGGGACAGGGGCCCACGAGCAGTACTTC.

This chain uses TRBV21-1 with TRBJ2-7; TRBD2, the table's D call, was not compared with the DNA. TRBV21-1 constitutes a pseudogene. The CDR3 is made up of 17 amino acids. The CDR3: CASSKGEVAGLAYEQYF. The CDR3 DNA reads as TGTGCCAGCAGCAAAGGTGAGGTAGCGGGTCTCGCCTACGAGCAGTACTTC.